Below are 26 T cell receptor beta chains sequenced from a single sample in a study of blood T cell repertoires in COVID-19. The method was immunoSEQ multiplex PCR; TCRdb's version includes in-frame clones alone and lacks a portion of them. The sample contains roughly 200,000 clones, around nine tenths of which appear only once. Sequencing used peripheral blood. These receptors were collected from a man in his sixties with acute or convalescent COVID-19.

The chain combines TRBV3-1 (or the pseudogene TRBV3-2) with TRBJ2-5, with a tentative D call TRBD1 (6 bases). Looked up from germline, CDR1 is LGHDT and CDR2 is YNNKEL (reference sequence). The V and J ends lost 3 bases and 2 bases respectively, with 10 bases between them. This CDR3 has 14 amino acids. CDR3 sequence reads: CASSQDQGQETQYF. The CDR3 DNA is TGTGCCAGCAGCCAGGACCAGGGGCAAGAGACCCAGTACTTC.

This sequence joins TRBV9 and TRBJ2-3; perhaps TRBD2 as D (7 bases). From germline, CDR1 is SGDLS and CDR2 YYNGEE. Trimming removed 4 bases at V and 5 bases at J, with 26 bases between. The CDR3 runs to 18 residues. CDR3 DNA: TGTGCCAGCAGCCGCCAACCGAGGGGGGGCGAGGTTGGAGATACGCAGTATTTT. Translating gives CASSRQPRGGEVGDTQYF.

The V call is TRBV7-2, the J call TRBJ2-1; 12 nucleotides align to TRBD2. Germline V gives CDR1 SGHTA, CDR2 FQGNSA. J gave up 4 bases and V 6 bases, and 10 bases lay outside the gene matches. The CDR3 is 17 amino acids. As DNA, the CDR3 is TGTGCCAGCAGATCCTCGGCTAGCGGGGGGGGTTACAATGAGCAGTTCTTC. This translates into CASRSSASGGGYNEQFF. Full variable domain (missing parts from reference TRBV7-2 and TRBJ2-1): GAGVSQSPSNKVTEKGKDVELRCDPISGHTALYWYRQSLGQGLEFLIYFQGNSAPDKSGLPSDRFSAERTGGSVSTLTIQRTQQEDSAVYLCASRSSASGGGYNEQFFGPGTRLTVL.

The gene calls are TRBV14 and TRBJ2-7; D is possibly TRBD1 (6 bases). In germline, CDR1 is SGHDN, CDR2 FVKESK. The CDR3 is 17 amino acids. Trimming took off 1 base at V and 0 bases at J, with 16 bases between the two ends. CDR3: CASSQVPPTGSSYEQYF. The DNA of the CDR3 is TGTGCCAGCAGCCAAGTACCTCCAACAGGGAGCTCCTACGAGCAGTACTTC.

V is TRBV7-9 and J is TRBJ2-3, with 7 nucleotides matching TRBD1. This CDR3 has 16 amino acids. The germline CDR1 and CDR2 sequences are SEHNR and FQNEAQ (reference sequence). V lost 6 bases and J lost 5; bases outside the gene matches: 14. The CDR3 region has the DNA TGTGCCAGCAGGAATAAAAGGACGACAGGGAAAGATACGCAGTATTTT. This translates into CASRNKRTTGKDTQYF.

The V and J genes are TRBV7-3 and TRBJ2-7; 8 nucleotides agree with TRBD2. The germline CDR1 and CDR2 sequences are SGHTA and FQGTGA. The CDR3 is made up of 13 amino acids. V lost 4 bases to trimming and J lost 3 bases; unmatched junction nucleotides: 2. DNA of the CDR3: TGTGCCAGCAGCTCGGGAGGGAACTACGAGCAGTACTTC. The encoded protein is CASSSGGNYEQYF.

J is TRBJ2-5 and V is TRBV21-1; TRBD2 is the table's D call, not checked against the DNA. TRBV21-1 counts as a pseudogene. This CDR3 region has 13 residues. CDR3 nucleotides: TGTGCCAGCATCTTGACCCCAGCGGAGACCCAGTACTTC. Its translation: CASILTPAETQYF.

The chain is built from TRBV5-5 and TRBJ1-6; no definite D call. This CDR3 has 15 residues. V was cut by 2 bases and J by 10 bases, with 16 bases left in between. Germline loops: CDR1 SGHKS, CDR2 YYEKEE (reference sequence). CDR3 amino acids: CASSLHDGYGSPLHF. As DNA, the CDR3 is TGTGCCAGCAGCTTACACGACGGGTATGGATCACCCCTCCACTTT.

The genes are TRBV10-3 and TRBJ1-1; maybe TRBD1 (6 bases). The germline V gene encodes CDR1 ENHRY and CDR2 SYGVKD. There are 14 residues in the CDR3. V lost 3 bases and J 5 bases, leaving 13 bases between the germline ends. CDR3 loop: CAISESDSNTEAFF. The CDR3 bases are TGTGCCATCAGTGAATCGGACAGTAATACTGAAGCTTTCTTT.

Written as DNA, the CDR3 is TGCGCCAGCAGTGAGGGGGGCCCTCGTGGCTACACCTTC. Protein product: CASSEGGPRGYTF. This sequence joins TRBV10-2 and TRBJ1-2; a possible D gene is TRBD1 (6 bases). Germline V gives CDR1 WSHSY, CDR2 SAAADI. V was pared by 2 bases and J by 7 bases, with 11 bases between. This CDR3 contains 13 residues.

The genes are TRBV5-1 and TRBJ2-7, with TRBD1 as a possible D gene (7 bases). This CDR3 is 16 amino acids long. The V end was cut by 0 bases, the J end by 1 base, with 14 bases between. In germline, CDR1 is SGHRS, CDR2 YFSETQ. The CDR3 loop is CASSLDGPGGSYEQYF. DNA for the CDR3: TGCGCCAGCAGCTTGGACGGACCAGGGGGGTCCTACGAGCAGTACTTC.

The rearrangement joins TRBV15 to TRBJ2-2; D is undetermined. The CDR3 length is 15 residues. Germline CDR1 LNHNV, CDR2 YYDKDF (reference sequence). Trimming took off 6 bases at V and 1 base at J, with 12 bases between the two ends. CDR3 loop: CATSVLLGNTGELFF. In DNA form, the CDR3 reads TGTGCCACCAGTGTACTTCTAGGGAACACCGGGGAGCTGTTTTTT.

The chain joins TRBV4-1 to TRBJ2-7; D is unclear. The CDR3 length is 13 residues. Germline V lookup: CDR1 MGHRA, CDR2 YSYEKL. Trimming shortened V by 2 bases and J by 3 bases, and 8 bases separated the two germline ends. The CDR3 reads CASSQSPYYEQYF. The CDR3, as DNA: TGCGCCAGCAGCCAATCTCCTTACTACGAGCAGTACTTC.

The rearrangement links TRBV9 to TRBJ1-1; D may be TRBD1 (5 bases). Trimming removed 5 bases from V and 0 bases from J, with 8 bases in between. CDR3 length equals 13 residues. The germline V gene encodes CDR1 SGDLS and CDR2 YYNGEE. The DNA of the CDR3 is TGTGCCAGCAGTGGAGGGGTGAACACTGAAGCTTTCTTT. It yields the protein CASSGGVNTEAFF.

This rearrangement joins TRBV9 to TRBJ2-1; TRBD1 might be the D (6 bases). The CDR3 spans 15 residues. Germline V gives CDR1 SGDLS, CDR2 YYNGEE. V gave up 0 bases and J gave up 5 bases, with 12 bases separating them. This chain's CDR3 is CASSVGVGTHNEQFF. The CDR3, as DNA: TGTGCCAGCAGCGTAGGGGTTGGGACACACAATGAGCAGTTCTTC.

The chain uses TRBV18 and TRBJ2-7; TRBD2 agrees at 12 bases. Germline V gives CDR1 KGHSH, CDR2 LQKENI. The CDR3 runs to 17 residues. Trimming took 1 base from V and 0 from J; bases not matched to a gene: 4. This CDR3 is CASSPRLAGGTSYEQYF. CDR3 sequence (DNA): TGTGCCAGCTCACCACGCCTAGCGGGGGGGACCTCCTACGAGCAGTACTTC. The variable domain in full, with the rest retrieved from reference TRBV18 and TRBJ2-7, is NAGVMQNPRHLVRRRGQEARLRCSPMKGHSHVYWYRQLPEEGLKFMVYLQKENIIDESGMPKERFSAEFPKEGPSILRIQQVVRGDSAAYFCASSPRLAGGTSYEQYFGPGTRLTVT.

The rearrangement links TRBV2 to TRBJ2-3; TRBD2 aligns across 9 bases. The CDR3 loop spans 15 amino acids. The V segment lost 5 bases and the J segment 0 bases; nucleotides outside the gene matches: 3. CDR1 is SNHLY and CDR2 is FYNNEI in the germline V gene. The CDR3 reads CASSRTSESTDTQYF. In DNA form, the CDR3 reads TGTGCCAGCAGTAGGACTAGCGAAAGCACAGATACGCAGTATTTT.

This clone was detected only once. The chain couples TRBV6-1 to TRBJ1-2, with D unresolved. V was trimmed by 1 base and J by 0 bases, leaving 6 bases between them. CDR1 is MNHNS and CDR2 is SASEGT in the germline V gene. This CDR3 comprises 14 residues. The CDR3 reads CASSEGAANYGYTF. The CDR3 DNA follows: TGTGCCAGCAGTGAAGGTGCGGCTAACTATGGCTACACCTTC.

The chain combines TRBV11-2 with TRBJ2-1, with 11 bases aligning to TRBD2. The V and J ends lost 6 bases and 8 bases, in that order; junction bases with no gene match: 12. Germline CDR1 SGHAT, CDR2 FQNNGV. The CDR3 loop spans 16 amino acids. CDR3 nucleotides: TGTGCCAGCAGTCCCAGGAGACTAGCGGGGTTGGATGAGCAGTTCTTC. Translation: CASSPRRLAGLDEQFF.

The gene calls are TRBV3-1 (or the pseudogene TRBV3-2) and TRBJ2-3, with 10 bases fitting TRBD1. The germline CDR1 and CDR2 sequences are LGHDT and YNNKEL (reference sequence). CDR3 length: 20 residues. J was trimmed by 0 bases and V by 4 bases; bases with no gene match: 16. The CDR3 loop is CASSRRTRDRGPLSTDTQYF. The DNA of the CDR3 is TGTGCCAGCAGCCGGAGAACCCGGGACAGGGGTCCCCTGAGCACAGATACGCAGTATTTT.

V usage is TRBV7-2 and J usage is TRBJ1-2; D not resolved. Germline lookup yields CDR1 SGHTA and CDR2 FQGNSA. The CDR3 extends over 14 amino acids. V was cut by 2 bases and J by 2 bases, with 9 bases left in between. This CDR3 reads CASSLRIANYGYTF. In DNA, the CDR3 is TGTGCCAGCAGCTTACGAATAGCAAACTATGGCTACACCTTC.

The chain employs TRBV7-2 and TRBJ2-2, with a weak D call TRBD1 (6 bases). CDR1 is SGHTA and CDR2 is FQGNSA in the germline V gene. There are 14 residues in the CDR3. The V end lost 4 bases, the J end lost 4 bases, and 10 bases lay between the germline ends. The CDR3 nucleotides are TGTGCCAGCAGCTCCGCAGGGGCCACCGGGGAGCTGTTTTTT. Translated: CASSSAGATGELFF.

The chain joins TRBV14 to TRBJ1-6, with D hard to call. CDR1 is SGHDN and CDR2 is FVKESK in the germline V gene. The CDR3 consists of 15 residues. Trimming cost V 2 bases and J 9 bases, with 14 bases left between them. CDR3 protein: CASSQPTGSRSPLHF. The DNA for the CDR3 is TGTGCCAGCAGCCAACCAACCGGGTCTCGTTCACCCCTCCACTTT.

V and J are TRBV10-3 and TRBJ2-2; the match to TRBD2 covers 9 bases. The CDR3 extends over 17 amino acids. J was trimmed by 2 bases and V by 11 bases; bases with no gene match: 15. Germline CDR1 ENHRY, CDR2 SYGVKD. For the CDR3, the DNA is TGTGCCTCGAGGACGAGGAGCGGGGGGAGAAACACCGGGGAGCTGTTTTTT. Translation gives CASRTRSGGRNTGELFF.

Here the CDR3 DNA reads TGTGCCAGCAGCCCGGGGGGGGGCAAGGGTGGCTACACCTTC. The encoded protein is CASSPGGGKGGYTF. This sequence joins TRBV7-8 and TRBJ1-2; D is perhaps TRBD1 (6 bases). The germline V gene has CDR1 SGHVS and CDR2 FQNEAQ. There are 14 residues in the CDR3. V shed 5 bases and J shed 7 bases, with 17 bases lying between them. The variable domain in full, with the rest retrieved from reference TRBV7-8 and TRBJ1-2, is GAGVSQSPRYKVAKRGQDVALRCDPISGHVSLFWYQQALGQGPEFLTYFQNEAQLDKSGLPSDRFFAERPEGSVSTLKIQRTQQEDSAVYLCASSPGGGKGGYTFGSGTRLTVV.

The genes are TRBV6-2 or TRBV6-3 and TRBJ1-1, with unresolved D. V lost 6 bases, J lost 0 bases, and 8 bases lay in between. CDR1 and CDR2 from the germline V gene are MNHEY and SVGEGT. The CDR3 sequence is 13 residues long. CDR3 sequence: CASSRHLNTEAFF. In DNA, the CDR3 is TGTGCCAGCAGCAGACACCTGAACACTGAAGCTTTCTTT.